This T cell receptor (beta chain) came from a study of T cells in narcolepsy. Study information: Patients with NT1 or NT2 and healthy control donors were enrolled. Study-wide results and caveats: Reportedly, autoreactive clonotypes were serially detected in patients' blood but not controls'. No autoreactive T cell clone sequences appeared in some memory CD4+ repertoires. Autoreactive HCRT-specific and TRIB2-specific clonotypes were marked in same-patient CSF-versus-blood CD4+ comparisons.

V lost 2 bases, J lost 2 bases, and 3 bases stayed unmatched. This CDR3 has 15 residues. Germline values: CDR1 SGHVS, CDR2 FQNEAQ. A remark on this clone: As yet, its antigen is unknown.

Generated by immunoSEQ multiplex PCR, the TCRdb table keeps only in-frame clones and is missing some. The sample consists of approximately 25,000 clones, roughly two thirds of them appearing once. The gene calls are TRBV7-8 and TRBJ2-7, with 10 positions matching TRBD1. This clonotype was sampled from a human donor in good health. The specimen was memory (CD45RA-) CD4+ T cells from blood. The CDR3 spells CASSLRDRGPYEQYF. The DNA of the CDR3 is TGTGCCAGCAGCTTACGGGACAGGGGTCCCTACGAGCAGTACTTC.